These T cell receptor beta chains were read from a single sample in a study of cytomegalovirus exposure and HLA in healthy donors. Using immunoSEQ multiplex PCR, the repertoire was profiled, and TCRdb retains in-frame clones only, with some absent. The sample lists fewer than 95,000 clones, approximately 84% occurring once. Input material: PBMCs. Receptors were obtained from a woman between 18 and 29 years old in good health and CMV-seropositive. Each CDR3 is given with its conserved first and last residue. The D gene is left open where the match is weak.

>-|TRBV28
CASTRDSGNTIYF
>TRBD1|TRBV5-5
CASSIQGRMNEAFF
>TRBD1|TRBV10-3
CAISASPTGLSGANVLTF
>-|TRBV20-1
CSAKLANEQFF
>TRBD1|TRBV6-4
CASSAGQDMVNEKLFF
>-|TRBV10-3
CAISGGRVLLNYGYTF
>-|TRBV5-1
CASSLGRGLETQYF
>-|TRBV28
CASSRGQNTEAFF
>TRBD1|TRBV4-3
CASSQEGQLLSTEAFF
>-|TRBV7-3
CASSKRGERSSYEQYF
>TRBD1|TRBV5-6
CASSFGQGSFSQPQHF
>TRBD1|TRBV5-1
CASSRDRAQGSPLHF
>-|TRBV6-5
CASSRQVAYGYTF
>TRBD1|TRBV6-1
CASSPGTDYGYTF
>TRBD1|TRBV2
CASSEEAGGVSNQPQHF
>-|TRBV7-2
CASSLHLGGAPGNTIYF
>TRBD1|TRBV19
CASRNRDRNKNIQYF
>-|TRBV19
CASSIDWGGEQFF
>TRBD2|TRBV9
CASSEGFSSGGRNEQFF
>TRBD1|TRBV18
CASSPWDRAFGNTIYF
>TRBD1|TRBV18
CASSSDRVGGNTIYF
>-|TRBV28
CASSLDAGAGNTIYF
>TRBD1|TRBV18
CASSPGQGHGELFF
>-|TRBV7-8
CASSRNHEGGKLFF